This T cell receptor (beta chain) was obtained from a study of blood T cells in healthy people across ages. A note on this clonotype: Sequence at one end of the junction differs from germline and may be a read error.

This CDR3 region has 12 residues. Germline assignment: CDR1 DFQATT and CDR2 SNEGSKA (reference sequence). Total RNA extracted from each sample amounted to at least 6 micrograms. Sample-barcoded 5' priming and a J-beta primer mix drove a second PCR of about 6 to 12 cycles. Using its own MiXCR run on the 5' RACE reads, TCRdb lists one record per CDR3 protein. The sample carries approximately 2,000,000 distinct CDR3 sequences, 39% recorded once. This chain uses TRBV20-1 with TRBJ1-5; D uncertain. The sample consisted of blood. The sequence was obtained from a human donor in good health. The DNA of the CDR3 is TGCAATGCTAGTTCGCGGCGTCAGCCCCAGCATTTT. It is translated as CNASSRRQPQHF.